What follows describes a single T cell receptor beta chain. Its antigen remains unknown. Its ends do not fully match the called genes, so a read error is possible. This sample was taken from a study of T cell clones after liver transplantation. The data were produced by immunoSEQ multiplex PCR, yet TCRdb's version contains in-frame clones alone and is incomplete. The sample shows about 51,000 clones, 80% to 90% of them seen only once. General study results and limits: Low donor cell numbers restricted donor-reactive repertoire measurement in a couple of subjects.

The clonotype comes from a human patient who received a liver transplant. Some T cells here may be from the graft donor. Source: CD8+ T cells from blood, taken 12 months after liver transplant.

The CDR3 sequence: CASSVEGGGRNSEAFF. DNA for the CDR3: TGTGCCAGCAGCGTAGAAGGAGGGGGCCGGAACTCTGAAGCTTTCTTT. The chain links TRBV9 to TRBJ1-1; the match to TRBD1 covers 7 bases. CDR1 SGDLS and CDR2 YYNGEE come from the germline V gene. The CDR3 extends over 16 amino acids.